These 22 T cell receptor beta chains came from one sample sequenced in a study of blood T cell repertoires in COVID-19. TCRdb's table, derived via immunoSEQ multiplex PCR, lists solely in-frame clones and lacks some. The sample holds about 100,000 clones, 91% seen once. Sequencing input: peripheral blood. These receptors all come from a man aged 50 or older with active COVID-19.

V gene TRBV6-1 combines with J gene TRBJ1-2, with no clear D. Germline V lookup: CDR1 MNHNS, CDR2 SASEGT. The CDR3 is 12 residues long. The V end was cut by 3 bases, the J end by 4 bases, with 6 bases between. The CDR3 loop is CASSDYSYGYTF. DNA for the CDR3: TGTGCCAGCAGTGATTATAGCTATGGCTACACCTTC.

Here the CDR3 reads CATSRGGMEAFF. CDR3 coding DNA: TGTGCCACCAGCAGGGGGGGTATGGAAGCTTTCTTT. This chain uses TRBV15 with TRBJ1-1; the D gene is possibly TRBD1 (5 bases). The ends were cut back, 3 bases at V and 8 bases at J, with 10 bases in the middle. The CDR3 runs to 12 residues. CDR1 is LNHNV and CDR2 is YYDKDF in the germline V gene (reference sequence). Complete variable domain (other parts from reference TRBV15 and TRBJ1-1): DAMVIQNPRYQVTQFGKPVTLSCSQTLNHNVMYWYQQKSSQAPKLLFHYYDKDFNNEADTPDNFQSRRPNTSFCFLDIRSPGLGDTAMYLCATSRGGMEAFFGQGTRLTVV.

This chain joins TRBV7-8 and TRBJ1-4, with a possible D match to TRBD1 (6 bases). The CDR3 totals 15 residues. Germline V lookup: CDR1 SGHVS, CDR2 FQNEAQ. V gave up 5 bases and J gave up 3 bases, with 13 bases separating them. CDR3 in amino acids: CASSQGQSSNEKLFF. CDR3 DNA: TGTGCCAGCAGCCAAGGACAGTCTTCTAATGAAAAACTGTTTTTT.

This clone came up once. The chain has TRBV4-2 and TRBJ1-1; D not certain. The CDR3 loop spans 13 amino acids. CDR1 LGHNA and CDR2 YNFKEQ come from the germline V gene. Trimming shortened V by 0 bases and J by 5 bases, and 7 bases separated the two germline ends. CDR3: CASSQDARTEAFF. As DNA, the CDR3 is TGTGCCAGCAGCCAAGATGCGAGGACTGAAGCTTTCTTT.

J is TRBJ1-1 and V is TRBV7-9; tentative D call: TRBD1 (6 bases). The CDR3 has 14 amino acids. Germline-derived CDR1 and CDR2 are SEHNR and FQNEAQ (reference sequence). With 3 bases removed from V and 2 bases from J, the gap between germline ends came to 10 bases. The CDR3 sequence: CASSFQGKNTEAFF. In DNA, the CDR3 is TGTGCCAGCAGCTTTCAGGGGAAAAACACTGAAGCTTTCTTT.

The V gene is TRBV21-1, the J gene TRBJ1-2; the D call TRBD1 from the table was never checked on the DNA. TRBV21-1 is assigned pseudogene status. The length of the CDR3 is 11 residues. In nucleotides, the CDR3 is TGTGCCACCAAGACAGACTATGGCTACACCTTC. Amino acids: CATKTDYGYTF.

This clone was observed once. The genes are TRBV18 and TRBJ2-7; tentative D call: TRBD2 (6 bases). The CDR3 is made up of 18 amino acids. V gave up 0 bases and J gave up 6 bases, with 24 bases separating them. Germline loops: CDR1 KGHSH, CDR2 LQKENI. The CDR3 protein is CASSPPEQSLPSVGEQYV. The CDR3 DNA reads TGTGCCAGCTCACCACCGGAACAATCTTTGCCTAGCGTTGGCGAGCAGTACGTC.

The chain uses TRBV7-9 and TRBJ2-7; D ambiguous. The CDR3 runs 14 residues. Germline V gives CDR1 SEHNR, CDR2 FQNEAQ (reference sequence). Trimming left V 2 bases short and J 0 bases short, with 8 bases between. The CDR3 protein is CASSLPHISYEQYF. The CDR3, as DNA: TGTGCCAGCAGCTTACCACATATCTCCTACGAGCAGTACTTC.

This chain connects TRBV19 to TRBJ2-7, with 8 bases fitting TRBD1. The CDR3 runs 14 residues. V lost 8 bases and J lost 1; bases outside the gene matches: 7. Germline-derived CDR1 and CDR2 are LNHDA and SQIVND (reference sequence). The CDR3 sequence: CASGDRIGSYEQYF. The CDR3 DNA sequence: TGTGCCAGTGGGGACAGGATCGGGTCCTACGAGCAGTACTTC.

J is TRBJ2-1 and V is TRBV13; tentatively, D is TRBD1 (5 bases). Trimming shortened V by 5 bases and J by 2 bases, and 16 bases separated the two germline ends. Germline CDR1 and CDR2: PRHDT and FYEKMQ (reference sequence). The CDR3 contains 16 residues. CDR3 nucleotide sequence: TGTGCCAGCAGCCCCTCCTGGACATCCGCCTACAATGAGCAGTTCTTC. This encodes CASSPSWTSAYNEQFF. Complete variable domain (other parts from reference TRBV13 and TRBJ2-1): AAGVIQSPRHLIKEKRETATLKCYPIPRHDTVYWYQQGPGQDPQFLISFYEKMQSDKGSIPDRFSAQQFSDYHSELNMSSLELGDSALYFCASSPSWTSAYNEQFFGPGTRLTVL.

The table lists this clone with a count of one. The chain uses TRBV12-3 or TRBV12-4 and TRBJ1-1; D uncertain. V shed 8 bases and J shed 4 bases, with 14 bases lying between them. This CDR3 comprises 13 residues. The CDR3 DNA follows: TGTGCCAGCGCATTGCGGGAGGGCACTGAAGCTTTCTTT. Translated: CASALREGTEAFF.

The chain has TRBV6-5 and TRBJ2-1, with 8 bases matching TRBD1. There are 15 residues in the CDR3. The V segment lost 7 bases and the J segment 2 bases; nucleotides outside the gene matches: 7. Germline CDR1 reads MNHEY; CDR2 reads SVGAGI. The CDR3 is CASIMDRVTYNEQFF. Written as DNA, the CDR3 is TGTGCCAGCATTATGGACAGGGTGACCTACAATGAGCAGTTCTTC.

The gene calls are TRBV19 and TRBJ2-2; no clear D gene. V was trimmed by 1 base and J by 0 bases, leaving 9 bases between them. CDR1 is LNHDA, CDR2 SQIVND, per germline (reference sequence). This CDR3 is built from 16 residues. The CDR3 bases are TGTGCCAGTAGTATAGTGGGCGCAGCGAACACCGGGGAGCTGTTTTTT. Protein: CASSIVGAANTGELFF.

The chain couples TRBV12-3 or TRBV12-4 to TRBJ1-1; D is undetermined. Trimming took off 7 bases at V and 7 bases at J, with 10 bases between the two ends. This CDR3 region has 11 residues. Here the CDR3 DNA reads TGTGCCAGCACATCCCGGGATGAAGCTTTCTTT. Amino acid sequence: CASTSRDEAFF.

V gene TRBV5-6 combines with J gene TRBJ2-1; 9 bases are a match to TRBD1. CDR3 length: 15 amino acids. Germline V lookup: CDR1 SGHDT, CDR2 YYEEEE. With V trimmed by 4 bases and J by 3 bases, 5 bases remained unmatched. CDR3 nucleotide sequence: TGTGCCAGCAGCCGGGGACAGGGAAACTACAATGAGCAGTTCTTC. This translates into CASSRGQGNYNEQFF.

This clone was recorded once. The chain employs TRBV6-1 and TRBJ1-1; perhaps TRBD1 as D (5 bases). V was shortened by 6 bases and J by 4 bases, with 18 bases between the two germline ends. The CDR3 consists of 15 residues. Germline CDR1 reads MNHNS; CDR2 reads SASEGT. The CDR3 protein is CASSRDLTGGTEAFF. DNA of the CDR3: TGTGCCAGCAGCCGGGACCTTACGGGGGGCACTGAAGCTTTCTTT.

For the CDR3, the DNA is TGTGCCAGCCAGCGTAGCATACCCTACGAGCAGTACGTC. Its translation is CASQRSIPYEQYV. This chain connects TRBV28 to TRBJ2-7; no clear D. Trimming removed 8 bases from V and 2 bases from J, with 13 bases in between. The CDR3 is 13 amino acids. From germline, CDR1 is MDHEN and CDR2 SYDVKM.

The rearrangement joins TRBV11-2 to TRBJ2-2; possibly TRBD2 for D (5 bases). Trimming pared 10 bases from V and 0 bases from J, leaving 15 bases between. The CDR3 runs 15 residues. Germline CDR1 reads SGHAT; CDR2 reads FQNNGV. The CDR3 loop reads CATKSPAANTGELFF. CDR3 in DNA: TGTGCCACCAAGTCCCCAGCGGCGAACACCGGGGAGCTGTTTTTT.

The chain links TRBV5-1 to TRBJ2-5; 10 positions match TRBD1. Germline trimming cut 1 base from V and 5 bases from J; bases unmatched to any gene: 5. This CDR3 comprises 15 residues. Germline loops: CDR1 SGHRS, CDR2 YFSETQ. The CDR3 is CASSLLGQGRETQYF. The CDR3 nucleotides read TGCGCCAGCAGCTTGTTGGGACAGGGGCGGGAGACCCAGTACTTC.

The CDR3 here is CASRTRGLGYTF. Here the CDR3 DNA reads TGTGCCAGCAGGACCAGGGGGCTCGGCTACACCTTC. The chain couples TRBV2 to TRBJ1-2; 8 nucleotides match TRBD1. Germline CDR1 SNHLY, CDR2 FYNNEI. This CDR3 is built from 12 residues. The V and J ends lost 6 bases and 8 bases, in that order; junction bases with no gene match: 5. Drawing the rest from reference TRBV2 and TRBJ1-2, the complete variable domain is EPEVTQTPSHQVTQMGQEVILRCVPISNHLYFYWYRQILGQKVEFLVSFYNNEISEKSEIFDDQFSVERPDGSNFTLKIRSTKLEDSAMYFCASRTRGLGYTFGSGTRLTVV.

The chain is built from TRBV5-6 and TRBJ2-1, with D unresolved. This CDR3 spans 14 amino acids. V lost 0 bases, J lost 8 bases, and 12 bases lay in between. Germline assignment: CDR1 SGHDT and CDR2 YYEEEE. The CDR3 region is CASSLANELDEQFF. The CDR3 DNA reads TGTGCCAGCAGCTTGGCTAATGAATTGGATGAGCAGTTCTTC. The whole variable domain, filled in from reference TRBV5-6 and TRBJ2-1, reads DAGVTQSPTHLIKTRGQQVTLRCSPKSGHDTVSWYQQALGQGPQFIFQYYEEEERQRGNFPDRFSGHQFPNYSSELNVNALLLGDSALYLCASSLANELDEQFFGPGTRLTVL.

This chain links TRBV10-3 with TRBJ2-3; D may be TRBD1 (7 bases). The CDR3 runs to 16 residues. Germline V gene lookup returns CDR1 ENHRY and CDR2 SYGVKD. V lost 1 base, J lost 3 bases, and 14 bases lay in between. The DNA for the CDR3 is TGTGCCATCAGTGAGTGGAGGAGGGGGCGGACAGATACGCAGTATTTT. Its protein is CAISEWRRGRTDTQYF.